Listed below are T cell receptor beta chains from one sample, sequenced in a study of blood T cell repertoires in COVID-19. Profiled with immunoSEQ multiplex PCR; TCRdb holds only in-frame clones, not every one. The sample shows 200,000 or so clones, around 80% of them seen only once. Sequencing was done on a sample of peripheral blood. The source is an older woman with acute or convalescent COVID-19. The CDR3 runs from the conserved cysteine through the conserved F or W. The D gene is left open where the match is weak. For some rows the clone size is stated as once, few or many, or as a class when expanded; others skip it.

NA,TRBD1,TRBV10-3,TRBJ1-3,TGTGCCATCACCGGACAGGACTCTGGAAACACCATATATTTT,CAITGQDSGNTIYF
NA,NA,TRBV3-1/TRBV3-2,TRBJ1-5,TGTGCCAGCAGCCAAGAGGGCAGGGTGCCTCAGCCCCAGCATTTT,CASSQEGRVPQPQHF
NA,NA,TRBV7-3,TRBJ2-1,TGTGCCAGCAGCTTAACGGGGAGAGAGCAGTTCTTC,CASSLTGREQFF
NA,NA,TRBV15,TRBJ2-7,TGTGCCACCAGCAGAGAATCGGGTGTGAAGGAGCAGTACTTC,CATSRESGVKEQYF
NA,NA,TRBV7-3,TRBJ2-2,TGTGCCAGCAGGGACTACCCGAACACCGGGGAGCTGTTTTTT,CASRDYPNTGELFF
NA,TRBD1,TRBV7-9,TRBJ2-5,TGTGCCAGCAGCCCGGACAGGTGGGGAGAGACCCAGTACTTC,CASSPDRWGETQYF
NA,NA,TRBV27,TRBJ2-1,TGTGCCAGCAGATCGGGGATATCCTCCTACAATGAGCAGTTCTTC,CASRSGISSYNEQFF
NA,NA,TRBV28,TRBJ1-1,TGTGCCAGCAGTCTCATGGGAGGGGGTGAAGCTTTCTTT,CASSLMGGGEAFF
NA,NA,TRBV7-9,TRBJ2-1,TGTGCCACCGGACTTGATACGGGACTCCTAAGGAACAATGAGCAGTTCTTC,CATGLDTGLLRNNEQFF
few,TRBD1,TRBV14,TRBJ2-3,TGTGCCAGCAGCCTAAGACAGGGCGCAGATACGCAGTATTTT,CASSLRQGADTQYF
few,NA,TRBV19,TRBJ2-3,TGTGCCAGTAGTATGGGGAGGGGGGGACCAAGCACAGATACGCAGTATTTT,CASSMGRGGPSTDTQYF
NA,NA,TRBV30,TRBJ2-7,TGTGCCTGGAGATCCCCCCAGGGGAAGCTATACGAGCAGTACTTC,CAWRSPQGKLYEQYF
NA,TRBD1,TRBV10-1,TRBJ2-7,TGCGCCAGCAGTGTGGGACAGAAATACGAGCAGTACTTC,CASSVGQKYEQYF
NA,TRBD2,TRBV29-1,TRBJ2-1,TGCAGCGTTGGGGGACTAGCGGGAGTTGTTGAGCAGTTCTTC,CSVGGLAGVVEQFF
NA,NA,TRBV25-1,TRBJ2-5,TGTGCCAGCGGTCTGGGGGGGCGCATTGGAGAGACCCAGTACTTC,CASGLGGRIGETQYF
NA,NA,TRBV11-2,TRBJ2-1,TGTGCCAGCAGCTTAGATAGTGGGGTAACAGGGCAGTTCTTC,CASSLDSGVTGQFF
NA,TRBD2,TRBV30,TRBJ2-3,TGTGCCTGGAGTGGGGGACTAGCGGGAGGTACAGATACGCAGTATTTT,CAWSGGLAGGTDTQYF
NA,NA,TRBV18,TRBJ1-1,TGTGCCAGCTCCCCGGAGGCGGTTACTGAAGCTTTCTTT,CASSPEAVTEAFF
NA,NA,TRBV7-8,TRBJ2-7,TGTGCCAGCAGCCTTTCGGGACACAGCTCCTACGAGCAGTACTTC,CASSLSGHSSYEQYF
NA,NA,TRBV29-1,TRBJ1-1,TGCAGCGTTGAAGGTAAGGAGGGAAAGAACACTGAAGCTTTCTTT,CSVEGKEGKNTEAFF
NA,TRBD1,TRBV5-1,TRBJ1-2,TGCGCCAGCAGCTCCGGGACAGGGCCTAACTATGGCTACACCTTC,CASSSGTGPNYGYTF
few,TRBD2,TRBV6-4,TRBJ2-3,TGTGCCAGCAGTGTGTCCGCGGGGGGTTTCACAGATACGCAGTATTTT,CASSVSAGGFTDTQYF
NA,TRBD1,TRBV29-1,TRBJ1-1,TGCAGCGTAACCTACTACAGGGGGAACACTGAAGCTTTCTTT,CSVTYYRGNTEAFF
few,TRBD1,TRBV4-2,TRBJ1-5,TGTGCCAGCAGCCAAGCGGACAGGGGCGCCCATCAGCCCCAGCATTTT,CASSQADRGAHQPQHF
NA,NA,TRBV2,TRBJ2-5,TGTGCCAGCAGTGAACTTCAGTTTTTTGGGCAGGGGACCCAGTACTTC,CASSELQFFGQGTQYF
NA,TRBD1,TRBV29-1,TRBJ2-3,TGCAGCGTAGCAGGGGGTCCGGGTCGGGCACGCACAGATACGCAGTATTTT,CSVAGGPGRARTDTQYF
NA,TRBD1,TRBV6-5,TRBJ2-5,TGTGCCAGCAGCCTCAGGGGGCGAGAGACCCAGTACTTC,CASSLRGRETQYF
NA,NA,TRBV7-2,TRBJ2-2,TGTGCCAGCAGCTTAACGTTACAGGGAAGCGACACCGGGGAGCTGTTTTTT,CASSLTLQGSDTGELFF
NA,TRBD1,TRBV10-3,TRBJ2-1,TGTGCCATCAGTCCTGAGGGGACAGGGCACAATGAGCAGTTCTTC,CAISPEGTGHNEQFF
NA,TRBD1,TRBV11-3,TRBJ1-3,TGTGCCAGCAGCTCGGGACAGGGGAACACCATATATTTT,CASSSGQGNTIYF
NA,NA,TRBV28,TRBJ1-4,TGTGCCAGCAGCGGGAGCGGCTCAACTAATGAAAAACTGTTTTTT,CASSGSGSTNEKLFF
few,NA,TRBV2,TRBJ1-2,TGTGCCAGCAGAGTCCAGTGGGGGGTTGGCTACACCTTC,CASRVQWGVGYTF
NA,NA,TRBV30,TRBJ1-5,TGTGCCTGGGCGGACATTGATAGCAATCAGCCCCAGCATTTT,CAWADIDSNQPQHF
many,TRBD2,TRBV10-3,TRBJ2-1,TGTGCCATCAGGGGGACTAGCGGCAATGAGCAGTTCTTC,CAIRGTSGNEQFF
NA,TRBD2,TRBV6-5,TRBJ2-3,TGTGCCAGCAGTAAGCGGGAGCGAGATACGCAGTATTTT,CASSKRERDTQYF
NA,TRBD2,TRBV7-3,TRBJ2-2,TGTGCCAGCAGCCGGGGATCCACCGGGACTAGGATCCCCGGGGAGCTGTTTTTT,CASSRGSTGTRIPGELFF
NA,TRBD2,TRBV29-1,TRBJ2-7,TGCAGCGTTGTGACTAGCGGGGACGAGCAGTACTTC,CSVVTSGDEQYF
few,NA,TRBV3-1/TRBV3-2,TRBJ2-5,TGTGCCAGCAGCCCAAGGGAAAGCGGAGGACTTCAAGAGACCCAGTACTTC,CASSPRESGGLQETQYF
NA,TRBD2,TRBV5-4,TRBJ2-5,TGTGCCAGCAGCTCGGGACTAGCGGGAGGCGGGCAGGAGACCCAGTACTTC,CASSSGLAGGGQETQYF
NA,NA,TRBV7-6,TRBJ1-6,TGTGCCAGCAGCATAGCGGCCGTCACCTATAATTCACCCCTCCACTTT,CASSIAAVTYNSPLHF
NA,NA,TRBV9,TRBJ2-7,TGTGCCAGCAGCGTAGGTTCCCTTAACTACGAGCAGTACTTC,CASSVGSLNYEQYF